This is a list of T cell receptor beta chains from one sample in a study of OX40 agonist ivuxolimab in advanced cancers. Data came from immunoSEQ multiplex PCR; TCRdb stores just in-frame clones and leaves some out. Among some 63,000 clones, around 87% were seen once, and the ten largest hold approximately 4.8%. Source: CD4+ or CD8+ T cells sorted from blood, taken in a trial of the OX40 agonist ivuxolimab. The receptor source for this set is an adult with an advanced solid tumor such as melanoma, head and neck, liver or kidney cancer. Both conserved end residues are part of each CDR3. D genes are given only for firm matches. Clone size, where shown, is once, few, many, or a class for clones that have expanded.

CDR3nt: TGTGCCAGCAGCTTCGTTCGACAGAAGGGGGGTGAGCAGTTCTTC; CDR3aa: CASSFVRQKGGEQFF; v_gene: TRBV7-9; abundance: -; d_gene: -; len: 15; j_gene: TRBJ2-1
CDR3nt: TGTGCCAGTAGTAAGGCGTGGGACAGGGGGCTCGCTGGGGCCAACGTCCTGACTTTC; CDR3aa: CASSKAWDRGLAGANVLTF; v_gene: TRBV19; abundance: few; d_gene: TRBD1; len: 19; j_gene: TRBJ2-6
CDR3nt: TGTGCCAGCAGTTCCTTCCAATCGTACGAGCAGTACTTC; CDR3aa: CASSSFQSYEQYF; v_gene: TRBV6-1; abundance: -; d_gene: -; len: 13; j_gene: TRBJ2-7
CDR3nt: TGTGCCAGCAGCCCAATCAACGGACGGAAGTCGGATGAGCAGTTCTTC; CDR3aa: CASSPINGRKSDEQFF; v_gene: TRBV7-2; abundance: once; d_gene: -; len: 16; j_gene: TRBJ2-1
CDR3nt: TGTGCCGGTTACAGGGGAACGGAGCAGTACTTC; CDR3aa: CAGYRGTEQYF; v_gene: TRBV27; abundance: -; d_gene: TRBD1; len: 11; j_gene: TRBJ2-7
CDR3nt: TGTGCCACCGGACAGGGTCGCTCCTACGAGCAGTACTTC; CDR3aa: CATGQGRSYEQYF; v_gene: TRBV27; abundance: -; d_gene: TRBD1; len: 13; j_gene: TRBJ2-7
CDR3nt: TGTGCCAGCAGGTCAGAGTTCTTC; CDR3aa: CASRSEFF; v_gene: TRBV5-8; abundance: -; d_gene: -; len: 8; j_gene: TRBJ2-1
CDR3nt: TGTGCCACCCAGGTTAACTATGGCTACACCTTC; CDR3aa: CATQVNYGYTF; v_gene: TRBV19; abundance: -; d_gene: -; len: 11; j_gene: TRBJ1-2
CDR3nt: TGCGCCAGCACTACGGGGCAGGCTCAGAGTGAAGCTTTCTTT; CDR3aa: CASTTGQAQSEAFF; v_gene: TRBV5-1; abundance: -; d_gene: -; len: 14; j_gene: TRBJ1-1
CDR3nt: TGTGCCAGCACCTCCGCGTATGGGGACAATGAGCAGTTCTTC; CDR3aa: CASTSAYGDNEQFF; v_gene: TRBV7-2; abundance: -; d_gene: -; len: 14; j_gene: TRBJ2-1
CDR3nt: TGCGCCAGCAGTGAGTCGTTTAGCGGGAGACACGAGCAGTACTTC; CDR3aa: CASSESFSGRHEQYF; v_gene: TRBV10-1; abundance: -; d_gene: TRBD2; len: 15; j_gene: TRBJ2-7
CDR3nt: TGTGCCACCTTGCTACAAATGACCGGGGAGCTGTTTTTT; CDR3aa: CATLLQMTGELFF; v_gene: TRBV10-3; abundance: few; d_gene: -; len: 13; j_gene: TRBJ2-2
CDR3nt: TGTGCCAGCTCACCAAGAAGTCTAGGAGGGTCTGGAAACACCATATATTTT; CDR3aa: CASSPRSLGGSGNTIYF; v_gene: TRBV18; abundance: -; d_gene: -; len: 17; j_gene: TRBJ1-3
CDR3nt: TGTGCCAGCAGGGGCCCAGGGGAGACCCAGTACTTC; CDR3aa: CASRGPGETQYF; v_gene: TRBV2; abundance: -; d_gene: -; len: 12; j_gene: TRBJ2-5
CDR3nt: TGTGCCATTGGACTAGCGGGGGCGAATGAGCAGTTCTTC; CDR3aa: CAIGLAGANEQFF; v_gene: TRBV10-3; abundance: -; d_gene: TRBD2; len: 13; j_gene: TRBJ2-1
CDR3nt: TGTGCCAGCAGCGTAGATCCTATAGGGGGCAAGAAACTGTTTTTT; CDR3aa: CASSVDPIGGKKLFF; v_gene: TRBV9; abundance: -; d_gene: TRBD1; len: 15; j_gene: TRBJ1-4
CDR3nt: TGTGCCACGAAGGGCGAATATGAGCAGTTCTTC; CDR3aa: CATKGEYEQFF; v_gene: TRBV2; abundance: -; d_gene: -; len: 11; j_gene: TRBJ2-1
CDR3nt: TGTGCCAGTACACGAAGGGGAATTCAGAACACTGAAGCTTTCTTT; CDR3aa: CASTRRGIQNTEAFF; v_gene: TRBV19; abundance: -; d_gene: -; len: 15; j_gene: TRBJ1-1
CDR3nt: TGTGCCAGTAGTATAGCCCGACAGGGGGCGGACTCACCCCTCCACTTT; CDR3aa: CASSIARQGADSPLHF; v_gene: TRBV19; abundance: -; d_gene: TRBD1; len: 16; j_gene: TRBJ1-6
CDR3nt: TGCAGCGTGGCCGGACAGGGTTACAATGAGCAGTTCTTC; CDR3aa: CSVAGQGYNEQFF; v_gene: TRBV29-1; abundance: -; d_gene: TRBD1; len: 13; j_gene: TRBJ2-1
CDR3nt: TGTGCCAGCAGTGAAAGGCCTTACTCGTACTTC; CDR3aa: CASSERPYSYF; v_gene: TRBV2; abundance: -; d_gene: -; len: 11; j_gene: TRBJ2-5
CDR3nt: TGTGCCAGCAGCTTAGGCCTTGGGAACGAGCAGTACTTC; CDR3aa: CASSLGLGNEQYF; v_gene: TRBV13; abundance: -; d_gene: -; len: 13; j_gene: TRBJ2-7
CDR3nt: TGTGCCAGCAGCTTGGGGGGGGCTGGAAACACCATATATTTT; CDR3aa: CASSLGGAGNTIYF; v_gene: TRBV5-4; abundance: -; d_gene: -; len: 14; j_gene: TRBJ1-3
CDR3nt: TGTGCCAGTAAGGAACGGACTGAAGCTTTCTTT; CDR3aa: CASKERTEAFF; v_gene: TRBV19; abundance: -; d_gene: -; len: 11; j_gene: TRBJ1-1
CDR3nt: TGCGCCAGCAGTGACCCTTGGACAGGGTACTCCAATGAGCAGTTCTTC; CDR3aa: CASSDPWTGYSNEQFF; v_gene: TRBV4-1; abundance: -; d_gene: TRBD1; len: 16; j_gene: TRBJ2-1